This TCR beta chain is drawn from a study of blood T cell repertoires in COVID-19. Study at large: Samples representing acute and convalescent COVID-19 were sourced from the United States, Italy and Spain. Nucleic acid was either cDNA or gDNA, and it came from T cells, B-cell-depleted T cells, or PBMCs.

Germline CDR1 KGHSH, CDR2 LQKENI. This CDR3 comprises 16 residues. The V end was cut by 1 base, the J end by 2 bases, with 14 bases between. Per the study methods: Amplification from reference gene primers served as the basis for estimated nucleated cell counts. Libraries were prepared by immunoSEQ multiplex PCR; TCRdb keeps only in-frame clonotypes and omits some of them. The DNA was the basis for D and trimming; V, J and clone size are from that table. Of about 230,000 clones in the sample, around four fifths were seen once. This TCR derives from an older woman with active or convalescent COVID-19. This chain connects TRBV18 to TRBJ1-1; D remains ambiguous. Sequenced material: peripheral blood. CDR3: CASSPQPPRQNTEAFF. Written as DNA, the CDR3 is TGTGCCAGCTCACCACAGCCCCCTCGACAAAACACTGAAGCTTTCTTT.